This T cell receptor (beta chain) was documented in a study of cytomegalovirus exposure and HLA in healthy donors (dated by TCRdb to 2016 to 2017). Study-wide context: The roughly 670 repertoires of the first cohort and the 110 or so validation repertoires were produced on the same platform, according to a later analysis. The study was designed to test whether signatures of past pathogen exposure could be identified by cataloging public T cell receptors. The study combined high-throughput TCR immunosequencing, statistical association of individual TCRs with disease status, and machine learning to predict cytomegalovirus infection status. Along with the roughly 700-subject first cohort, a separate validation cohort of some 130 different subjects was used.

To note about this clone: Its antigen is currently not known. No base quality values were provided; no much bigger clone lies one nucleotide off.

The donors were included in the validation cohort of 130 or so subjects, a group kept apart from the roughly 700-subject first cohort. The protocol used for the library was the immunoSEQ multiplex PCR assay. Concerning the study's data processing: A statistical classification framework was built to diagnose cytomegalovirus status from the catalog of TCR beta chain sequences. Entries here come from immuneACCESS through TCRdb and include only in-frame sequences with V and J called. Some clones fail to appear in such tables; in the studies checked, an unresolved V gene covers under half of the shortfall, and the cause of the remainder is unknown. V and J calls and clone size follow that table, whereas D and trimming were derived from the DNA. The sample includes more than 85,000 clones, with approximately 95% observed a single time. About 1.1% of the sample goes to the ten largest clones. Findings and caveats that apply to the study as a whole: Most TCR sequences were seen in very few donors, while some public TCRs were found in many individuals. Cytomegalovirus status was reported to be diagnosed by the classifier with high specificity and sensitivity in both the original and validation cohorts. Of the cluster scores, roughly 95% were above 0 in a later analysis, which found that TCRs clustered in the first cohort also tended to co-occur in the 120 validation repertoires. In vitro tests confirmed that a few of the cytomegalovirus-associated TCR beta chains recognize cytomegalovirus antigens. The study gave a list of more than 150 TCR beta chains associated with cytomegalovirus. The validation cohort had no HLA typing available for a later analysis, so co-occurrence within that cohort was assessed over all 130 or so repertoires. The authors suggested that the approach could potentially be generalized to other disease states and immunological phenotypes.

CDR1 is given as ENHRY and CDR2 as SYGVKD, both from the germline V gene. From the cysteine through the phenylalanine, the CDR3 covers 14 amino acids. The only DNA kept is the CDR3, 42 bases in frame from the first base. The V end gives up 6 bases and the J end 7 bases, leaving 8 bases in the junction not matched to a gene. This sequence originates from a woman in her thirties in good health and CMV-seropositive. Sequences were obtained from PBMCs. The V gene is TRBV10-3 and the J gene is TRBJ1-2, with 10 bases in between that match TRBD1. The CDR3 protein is CAIRLGQGRGGYTF. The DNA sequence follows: TGTGCCATCAGGTTGGGACAGGGGCGAGGTGGCTACACCTTC.